These 29 T cell receptor beta chains share one sample of origin, sequenced in a study of cytomegalovirus exposure and HLA in healthy donors. The PCR had 60 Vbeta and 13 Jbeta primers. Profiled with immunoSEQ multiplex PCR; TCRdb holds only in-frame clones, not every one. This table holds around 170,000 clones, 82% found once. The sequenced sample was PBMCs. These receptors came from a woman under 30 in good health and CMV-seronegative.

The table lists this clone with a few counts. The rearrangement uses TRBV6-5 and TRBJ2-7; D possibly corresponds to TRBD1 (6 bases). Looked up from germline, CDR1 is MNHEY and CDR2 is SVGAGI. V was pared by 0 bases and J by 2 bases, with 11 bases between. This CDR3 spans 15 amino acids. CDR3 bases: TGTGCCAGCAGTTACTCGAGACAGGAAGCCTACGAGCAGTACTTC. Its protein is CASSYSRQEAYEQYF.

V usage is TRBV4-2 and J usage is TRBJ2-7; 7 positions match TRBD1. The germline V gene has CDR1 LGHNA and CDR2 YNFKEQ. V lost 0 bases to trimming and J lost 2 bases; unmatched junction nucleotides: 16. The CDR3 has 19 amino acids. The CDR3 nucleotides read TGTGCCAGCAGCCAAGACCTGACAGGGCTGGTACTTTTACCCTACGAGCAGTACTTC. It specifies CASSQDLTGLVLLPYEQYF.

The chain uses TRBV7-8 and TRBJ1-5; 9 bases are shared with TRBD1. This CDR3 spans 15 amino acids. Germline V gene lookup returns CDR1 SGHVS and CDR2 FQNEAQ. Losses at the gene ends were 4 bases for V and 4 bases for J; bases not matched to a gene: 5. CDR3 coding DNA: TGTGCCAGCAGCTACGGGACAGGGAATAATCAGCCCCAGCATTTT. It yields the protein CASSYGTGNNQPQHF.

A word on this clone: At one end the junction does not follow the germline gene, possibly because of a read error. CDR3 DNA: TGTGCCAGCAGCTCTTCTCCCCAGAGGCACTTC. This encodes CASSSSPQRHF. This chain links TRBV7-9 with TRBJ2-5; D is uncertain. Per the germline V gene, CDR1 is SEHNR and CDR2 is FQNEAQ (reference sequence). The CDR3 contains 11 residues.

The chain carries TRBV9 and TRBJ2-1, with TRBD1 matching over 7 bases. Germline assignment: CDR1 SGDLS and CDR2 YYNGEE. V was clipped by 4 bases and J by 6 bases; unmatched bases: 7. This CDR3 region has 14 residues. The CDR3 here is CASSPPSGGNEQFF. Written as DNA, the CDR3 is TGTGCCAGCAGCCCCCCCTCAGGGGGCAATGAGCAGTTCTTC. The whole variable domain, remainder taken from reference TRBV9 and TRBJ2-1, is DSGVTQTPKHLITATGQRVTLRCSPRSGDLSVYWYQQSLDQGLQFLIQYYNGEERAKGNILERFSAQQFPDLHSELNLSSLELGDSALYFCASSPPSGGNEQFFGPGTRLTVL.

The chain employs TRBV7-2 and TRBJ1-5; a possible D gene is TRBD1 (6 bases). V lost 3 bases and J 6 bases, leaving 18 bases between the germline ends. Germline CDR1 and CDR2: SGHTA and FQGNSA. The CDR3 sequence is 16 residues long. This CDR3 is CASSLVWGRRVQPQHF. The CDR3 bases are TGTGCCAGCAGCTTGGTGTGGGGGCGCCGGGTTCAGCCCCAGCATTTT.

CDR3 in DNA: TGTGCCAGCAGGCCGGGACAGAGCGAAAACGAAAAACTGTTTTTT. Protein product: CASRPGQSENEKLFF. This chain uses TRBV6-1 with TRBJ1-4, with TRBD1 identical over 7 bases. The germline CDR1 and CDR2 sequences are MNHNS and SASEGT. After removal of 6 bases from V and 8 bases from J, the junction contained 12 bases not matched to a gene. The CDR3 totals 15 residues.

A few counts support this clone. This chain connects TRBV5-1 to TRBJ1-4; weak D call: TRBD1 (6 bases). Trimming removed 5 bases from V and 7 bases from J, with 18 bases in between. CDR1 and CDR2 (germline): SGHRS, YFSETQ. The CDR3 extends over 15 amino acids. CDR3 amino acids: CASSYGGSAGEKLFF. For the CDR3, the DNA is TGCGCCAGCAGTTATGGGGGCTCGGCAGGTGAAAAACTGTTTTTT.

V usage is TRBV15 and J usage is TRBJ2-6; TRBD2 agrees at 12 bases. V lost 1 base, J lost 2 bases, and 6 bases stayed unmatched. Germline assignment: CDR1 LNHNV and CDR2 YYDKDF (reference sequence). This CDR3 contains 19 residues. CDR3 nucleotides: TGTGCCACCAGCAGAGCCCCGGGACTAGCGGGTACTGGGGCCAACGTCCTGACTTTC. Encoded protein: CATSRAPGLAGTGANVLTF.

J is TRBJ2-1 and V is TRBV19; 16 bases are a match to TRBD2. CDR3 length equals 18 residues. Germline CDR1 and CDR2: LNHDA and SQIVND (reference sequence). After removal of 6 bases from V and 4 bases from J, the junction contained 9 bases not matched to a gene. DNA for the CDR3: TGTGCCAGTAGGGGGACTAGCGGGGGGGCCAGTGGGTACAATGAGCAGTTCTTC. It is translated as CASRGTSGGASGYNEQFF.

The rearrangement joins TRBV27 to TRBJ1-1; D unresolved. CDR1 is MNHEY, CDR2 SMNVEV, per germline (reference sequence). Deletions cut 7 bases from V and 4 bases from J, with 16 bases between. The CDR3 covers 14 residues. The CDR3, as DNA: TGTGCCAGCACACCCGTTGGGCGGGGCACTGAAGCTTTCTTT. This encodes CASTPVGRGTEAFF.

This clone has more than one count but fewer than ten. V gene TRBV6-6 combines with J gene TRBJ2-3; no reliable D call. Germline V gene lookup returns CDR1 MNHNY and CDR2 SVGAGI (reference sequence). The CDR3 is made up of 15 amino acids. V was trimmed by 2 bases and J by 2 bases, leaving 11 bases between them. The CDR3, as DNA: TGTGCCAGCAGTTACGGGCTTGGCCACACAGATACGCAGTATTTT. Its translation: CASSYGLGHTDTQYF.

The J gene is TRBJ1-1, the V gene TRBV6-6; 9 nucleotides line up with TRBD1. The V gene end was trimmed by 8 bases and the J gene end by 1 base; junction bases not matched to a gene: 5. Germline CDR1 and CDR2: MNHNY and SVGAGI (reference sequence). The CDR3 is 14 residues long. The CDR3 loop is CASGEQGANTEAFF. CDR3 bases: TGTGCCAGCGGGGAACAGGGGGCGAACACTGAAGCTTTCTTT.

This clone has only a few counts. The chain carries TRBV12-2 and TRBJ1-5. TRBV12-2 is marked as a pseudogene. This CDR3 is built from 15 residues. The DNA for the CDR3 is TGTGCAAGTCGCTGCGGAGTGAATAGCAATCAGCCCCAGCATTTT. Translated, it gives CASRCGVNSNQPQHF.

The chain is built from TRBV29-1 and TRBJ1-2; possibly TRBD1 for D (6 bases). The CDR3 runs 12 residues. Trimming stripped 3 bases from V and 3 bases from J, with 8 bases between. The germline V gene encodes CDR1 SQVTM and CDR2 ANQGSEA. As DNA, the CDR3 is TGCAGCGTTGAGGGGGCGGACTATGGCTACACCTTC. Translating it yields CSVEGADYGYTF.

This clone was recorded only once. The chain employs TRBV5-6 and TRBJ2-1; possibly TRBD1 for D (5 bases). The CDR3 is 15 residues long. Per germline, CDR1 SGHDT and CDR2 YYEEEE. Trimming took off 0 bases at V and 7 bases at J, with 14 bases between the two ends. CDR3 sequence reads: CASSLAAGSRNEQFF. The CDR3 DNA follows: TGTGCCAGCAGCTTGGCGGCAGGGTCGAGGAATGAGCAGTTCTTC. The complete variable domain, with remaining parts taken from reference TRBV5-6 and TRBJ2-1, reads DAGVTQSPTHLIKTRGQQVTLRCSPKSGHDTVSWYQQALGQGPQFIFQYYEEEERQRGNFPDRFSGHQFPNYSSELNVNALLLGDSALYLCASSLAAGSRNEQFFGPGTRLTVL.

The sample holds a few counts of this clone. The CDR3 DNA reads TGCGCCAGCAACGAAGGACAGGGGCCGCCCGGGGAGCTGTTTTTT. The encoded protein is CASNEGQGPPGELFF. The J gene is TRBJ2-2, the V gene TRBV5-1, with 9 nucleotides matching TRBD1. V shed 6 bases, J shed 6 bases, and the junction held 9 bases outside the gene matches. Germline CDR1 reads SGHRS; CDR2 reads YFSETQ. CDR3 size: 15 residues. The full variable domain, with the rest looked up from reference TRBV5-1 and TRBJ2-2, is KAGVTQTPRYLIKTRGQQVTLSCSPISGHRSVSWYQQTPGQGLQFLFEYFSETQRNKGNFPGRFSGRQFSNSRSEMNVSTLELGDSALYLCASNEGQGPPGELFFGEGSRLTVL.

The V and J genes are TRBV2 and TRBJ2-5; D possibly corresponds to TRBD1 (6 bases). The V gene lost 6 bases and the J gene lost 7 bases, with 24 bases spanning the gap. CDR1 is SNHLY, CDR2 FYNNEI, per germline. The CDR3 covers 16 residues. CDR3 DNA sequence: TGTGCCAGCAGCGTTACGACCGGGCCCCCAGGGGTGACCCAGTACTTC. Residues: CASSVTTGPPGVTQYF. The full variable domain, in which reference TRBV2 and TRBJ2-5 provide the parts outside the CDR3, is EPEVTQTPSHQVTQMGQEVILRCVPISNHLYFYWYRQILGQKVEFLVSFYNNEISEKSEIFDDQFSVERPDGSNFTLKIRSTKLEDSAMYFCASSVTTGPPGVTQYFGPGTRLLVL.

This sequence joins TRBV12-5 and TRBJ1-5; 9 nucleotides agree with TRBD1. Germline CDR1 and CDR2: LGHNT and FRNRAP. Germline trimming cut 6 bases from V and 3 bases from J; bases unmatched to any gene: 9. The CDR3 contains 16 residues. This CDR3 is CASGYNRDRDNQPQHF. DNA for the CDR3: TGTGCTAGTGGCTACAACCGGGACAGGGACAATCAGCCCCAGCATTTT.

The rearrangement uses TRBV11-2 and TRBJ1-1; a weak D match, TRBD1 (6 bases). The CDR3 has 12 residues. Trimming removed 4 bases at V and 5 bases at J, with 8 bases between. Germline V CDR1 and CDR2: SGHAT, FQNNGV. The CDR3 sequence is CASSSRGTEAFF. CDR3 in DNA: TGTGCCAGCAGCTCCAGGGGAACTGAAGCTTTCTTT.

J is TRBJ2-5 and V is TRBV10-2, with 10 bases matching TRBD1. The germline V gene encodes CDR1 WSHSY and CDR2 SAAADI. V lost 5 bases and J lost 4; bases outside the gene matches: 7. This CDR3 region has 15 residues. CDR3: CASSRGQGLLETQYF. CDR3 nucleotides: TGCGCCAGCAGTAGGGGACAGGGGTTACTAGAGACCCAGTACTTC.

The chain combines TRBV28 with TRBJ1-1, with D perhaps TRBD1 (6 bases). Germline V gives CDR1 MDHEN, CDR2 SYDVKM. Trimming removed 5 bases from V and 4 bases from J, with 14 bases in between. There are 14 residues in the CDR3. This CDR3 reads CASSAPLGGTEAFF. As DNA, the CDR3 is TGTGCCAGCAGTGCCCCATTAGGGGGCACTGAAGCTTTCTTT.

The chain combines TRBV7-9 with TRBJ2-5; 8 positions agree with TRBD2. With 3 bases clipped from V and 9 bases from J, the junction kept 0 bases outside the gene matches. The CDR3 spans 11 residues. Germline lookup yields CDR1 SEHNR and CDR2 FQNEAQ (reference sequence). This chain's CDR3 is CASSFGGAQYF. CDR3 bases: TGTGCCAGCAGCTTCGGGGGGGCCCAGTACTTC.

This chain links TRBV6-5 with TRBJ1-4, with 7 nucleotides matching TRBD1. The CDR3 is made up of 14 amino acids. Trimming at V came to 5 bases and at J to 3 bases, leaving 3 bases not matched to a gene. Germline-derived CDR1 and CDR2 are MNHEY and SVGAGI. CDR3 nucleotides: TGTGCCAGCAGTCCCGGGACAGCTAATGAAAAACTGTTTTTT. Translating it yields CASSPGTANEKLFF.

Here the CDR3 reads CASRIAGEVGELFF. CDR3 nucleotides: TGTGCCAGCAGAATAGCGGGAGAAGTGGGGGAGCTGTTTTTT. V gene TRBV28 combines with J gene TRBJ2-2; 9 positions agree with TRBD2. The germline V gene encodes CDR1 MDHEN and CDR2 SYDVKM. V dropped 6 bases and J dropped 8; count of bases not matched to a gene: 7. This CDR3 is 14 amino acids long.

The genes are TRBV2 and TRBJ1-6; D may be TRBD1 (5 bases). The germline V gene encodes CDR1 SNHLY and CDR2 FYNNEI. CDR3 length: 16 residues. V lost 7 bases to trimming and J lost 6 bases, with 19 bases between them. The CDR3 DNA sequence: TGTGCCAGCACGCTTTCGACAGTCAAGTTTAATTCACCCCTCCACTTT. Its protein product is CASTLSTVKFNSPLHF.

This CDR3 is CAGPGQGAFEQYF. CDR3 DNA sequence: TGTGCCGGACCCGGACAGGGTGCTTTCGAGCAGTACTTC. The V and J genes are TRBV6-1 and TRBJ2-7; 8 bases match TRBD1. From germline, CDR1 is MNHNS and CDR2 SASEGT. CDR3 length equals 13 residues. Trimming removed 11 bases from V and 6 bases from J; junction bases left unmatched: 12.

This CDR3 is CASSTTDNQPQHF. CDR3 DNA sequence: TGTGCCAGTAGTACGACAGACAATCAGCCCCAGCATTTT. This chain joins TRBV19 and TRBJ1-5; D possibly corresponds to TRBD1 (5 bases). V lost 4 bases to trimming and J lost 3 bases, with 7 bases between them. Germline V gene data show CDR1 as LNHDA and CDR2 as SQIVND (reference sequence). The CDR3 consists of 13 residues.

V is TRBV7-9 and J is TRBJ2-3; 10 bases agree with TRBD1. This CDR3 spans 14 amino acids. Germline V lookup: CDR1 SEHNR, CDR2 FQNEAQ (reference sequence). Trimming cost V 3 bases and J 6 bases; bases outside gene matches: 3. The CDR3, as DNA: TGTGCCAGCAGCTTTCCGGGACAGGGGGATACGCAGTATTTT. Translating it yields CASSFPGQGDTQYF.